This T cell receptor (beta chain) was sequenced for a study of molecular identifiers for immune sequencing clone quantification. As concerns this clonotype: A read error may be the cause here, since a much bigger clone is one base away.

This CDR3 is built from 14 residues. Germline loops: CDR1 MNHEY, CDR2 SVGAGI. TCRdb reprocessed the PCR reads via MiXCR and lists one record per CDR3 protein. Of approximately 500,000 distinct CDR3 sequences listed, about 22% were seen once; the top ten hold under 0.85%. Specimen: naive CD8+ T cells from blood, with Jurkat cell RNA spiked in. Subset in this sample: FACS-sorted CD8+CD4-CCR7+CD45RA+ naive T cells. The chain links TRBV6-5 to TRBJ1-1; D unresolved. This sequence originates from a human donor in good health. Some libraries in this study had Jurkat cell RNA spiked in. Here the CDR3 reads CVSSPVGGGTEAFF. Here the CDR3 DNA reads TGTGTCAGCAGTCCCGTGGGAGGAGGCACTGAAGCTTTCTTT.